This T cell receptor (beta chain) was identified in a study of regulatory T cells in long-lasting Graves disease. Both iRepertoire HTBI primers and Arm-PCR of CDR3 regions were used to build the TCR beta libraries. TCRdb fed the multiplex PCR reads into MiXCR, producing one record per CDR3 protein. This sample has roughly 500,000 distinct CDR3 sequences, with approximately 15% found just once. The time point: newly diagnosed GD, antithyroid drugs for less than 3 months. Researchers made the TCR library from RNA that was extracted from PBMCs. The V end was cut by 0 bases, the J end by 2 bases, with 11 bases between. Germline CDR1 is LGHDT and CDR2 is YNNKEL (reference sequence). CDR3 size: 16 residues. Ten or more counts support this clonotype. These data are also associated with another study on T cells in Graves' hyperthyroidism and ophthalmopathy. This second study says: In blood, most of the thyroid clonotypes expanded above 0.001 were also present.

This TCR came from a man younger than 45 with Graves disease. The source material was peripheral blood mononuclear cells (PBMCs), sampled at new diagnosis, from a patient treated with antithyroid drugs. The genes are TRBV3-1 and TRBJ2-1, with no clear D. The CDR3, as DNA: TGTGCCAGCAGCCAAGATCAGCAGATGCCCTACAATGAGCAGTTCTTC. It codes for CASSQDQQMPYNEQFF.